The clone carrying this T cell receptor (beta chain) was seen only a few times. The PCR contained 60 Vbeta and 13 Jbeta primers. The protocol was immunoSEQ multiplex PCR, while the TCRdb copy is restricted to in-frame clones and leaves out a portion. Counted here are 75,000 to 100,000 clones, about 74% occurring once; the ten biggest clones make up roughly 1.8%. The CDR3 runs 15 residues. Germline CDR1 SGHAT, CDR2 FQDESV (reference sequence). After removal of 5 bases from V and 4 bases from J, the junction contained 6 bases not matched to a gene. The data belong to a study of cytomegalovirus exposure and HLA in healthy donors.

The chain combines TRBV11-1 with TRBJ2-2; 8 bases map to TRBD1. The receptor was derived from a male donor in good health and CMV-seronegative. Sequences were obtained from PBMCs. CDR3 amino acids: CASSAETGGTGELFF. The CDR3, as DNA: TGTGCCAGCAGCGCGGAAACAGGGGGCACCGGGGAGCTGTTTTTT.